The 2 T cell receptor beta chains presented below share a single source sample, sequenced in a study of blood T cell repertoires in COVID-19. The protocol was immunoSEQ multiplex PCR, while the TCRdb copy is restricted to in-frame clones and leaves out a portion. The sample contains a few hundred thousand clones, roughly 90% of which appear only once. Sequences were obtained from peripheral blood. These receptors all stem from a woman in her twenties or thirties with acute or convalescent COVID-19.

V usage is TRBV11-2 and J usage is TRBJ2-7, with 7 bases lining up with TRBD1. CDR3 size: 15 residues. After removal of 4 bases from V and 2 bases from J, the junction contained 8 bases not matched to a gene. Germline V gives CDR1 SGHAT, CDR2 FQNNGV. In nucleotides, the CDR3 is TGTGCCAGCAGCTGGGGACAGACCCTAGCCTACGAGCAGTACTTC. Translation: CASSWGQTLAYEQYF.

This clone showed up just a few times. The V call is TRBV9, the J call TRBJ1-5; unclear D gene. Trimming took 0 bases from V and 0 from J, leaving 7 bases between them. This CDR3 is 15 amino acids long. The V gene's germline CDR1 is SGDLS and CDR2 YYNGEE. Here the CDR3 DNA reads TGTGCCAGCAGCGTAGGGGCAGATAGCAATCAGCCCCAGCATTTT. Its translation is CASSVGADSNQPQHF.